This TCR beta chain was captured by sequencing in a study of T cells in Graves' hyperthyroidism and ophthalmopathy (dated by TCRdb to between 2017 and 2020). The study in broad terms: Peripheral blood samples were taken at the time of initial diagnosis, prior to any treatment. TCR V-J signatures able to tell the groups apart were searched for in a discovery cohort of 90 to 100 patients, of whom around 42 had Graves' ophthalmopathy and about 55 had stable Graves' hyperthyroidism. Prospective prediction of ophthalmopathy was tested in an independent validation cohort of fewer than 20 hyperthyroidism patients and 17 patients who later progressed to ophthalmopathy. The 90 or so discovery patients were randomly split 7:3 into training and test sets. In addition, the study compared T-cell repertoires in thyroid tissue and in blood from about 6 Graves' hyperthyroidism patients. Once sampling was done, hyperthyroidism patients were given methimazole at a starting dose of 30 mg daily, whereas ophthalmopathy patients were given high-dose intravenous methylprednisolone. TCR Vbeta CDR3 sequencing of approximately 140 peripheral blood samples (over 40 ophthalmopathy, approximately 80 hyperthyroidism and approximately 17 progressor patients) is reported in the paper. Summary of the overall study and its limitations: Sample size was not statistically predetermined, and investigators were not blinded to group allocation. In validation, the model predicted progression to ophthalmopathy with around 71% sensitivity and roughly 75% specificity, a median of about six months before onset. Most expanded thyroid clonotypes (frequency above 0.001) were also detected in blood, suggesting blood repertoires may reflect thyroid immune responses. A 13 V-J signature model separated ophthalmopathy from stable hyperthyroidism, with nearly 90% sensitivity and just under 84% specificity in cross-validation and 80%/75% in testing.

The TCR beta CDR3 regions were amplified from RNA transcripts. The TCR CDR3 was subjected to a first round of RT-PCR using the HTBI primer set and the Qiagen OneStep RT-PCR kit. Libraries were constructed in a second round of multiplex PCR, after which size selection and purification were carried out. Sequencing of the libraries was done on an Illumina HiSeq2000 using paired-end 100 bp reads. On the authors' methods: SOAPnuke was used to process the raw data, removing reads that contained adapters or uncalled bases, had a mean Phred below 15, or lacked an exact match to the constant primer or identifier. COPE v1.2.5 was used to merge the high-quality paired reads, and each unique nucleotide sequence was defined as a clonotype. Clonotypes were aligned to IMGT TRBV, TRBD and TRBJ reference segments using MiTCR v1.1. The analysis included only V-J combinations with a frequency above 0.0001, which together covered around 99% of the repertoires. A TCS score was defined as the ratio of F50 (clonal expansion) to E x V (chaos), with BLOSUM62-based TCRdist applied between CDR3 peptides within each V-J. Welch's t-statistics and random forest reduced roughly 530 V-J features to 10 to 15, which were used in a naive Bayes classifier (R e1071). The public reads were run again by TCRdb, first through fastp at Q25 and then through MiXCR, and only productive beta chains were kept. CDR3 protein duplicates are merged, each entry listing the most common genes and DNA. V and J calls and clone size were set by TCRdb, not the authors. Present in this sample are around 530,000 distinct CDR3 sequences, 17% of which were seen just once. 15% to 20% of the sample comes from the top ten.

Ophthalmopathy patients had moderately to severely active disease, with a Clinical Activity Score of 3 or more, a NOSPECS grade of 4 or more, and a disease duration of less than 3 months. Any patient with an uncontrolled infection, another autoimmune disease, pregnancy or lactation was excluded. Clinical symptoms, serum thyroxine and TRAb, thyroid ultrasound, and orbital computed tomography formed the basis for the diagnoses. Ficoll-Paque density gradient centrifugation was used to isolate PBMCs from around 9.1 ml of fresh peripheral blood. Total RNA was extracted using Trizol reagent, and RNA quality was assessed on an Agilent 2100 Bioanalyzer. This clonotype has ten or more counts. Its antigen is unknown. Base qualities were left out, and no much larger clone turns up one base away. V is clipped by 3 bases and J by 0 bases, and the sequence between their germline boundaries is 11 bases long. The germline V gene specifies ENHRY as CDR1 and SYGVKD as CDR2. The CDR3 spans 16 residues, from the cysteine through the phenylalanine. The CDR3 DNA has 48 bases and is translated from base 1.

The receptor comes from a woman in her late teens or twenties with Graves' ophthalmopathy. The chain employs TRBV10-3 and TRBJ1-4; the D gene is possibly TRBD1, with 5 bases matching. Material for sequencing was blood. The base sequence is TGTGCCATCAGTGAAAAACAGGAGACAACTAATGAAAAACTGTTTTTT. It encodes CAISEKQETTNEKLFF.